One and the same sample provided the 27 T cell receptor beta chains below, sequenced in a study of control samples from healthy donors and cancer patients. The assay was immunoSEQ multiplex PCR, and TCRdb's table has in-frame clones only and misses some. The top ten hold around 3% of the sample, which has approximately 100,000 clones, roughly 89% seen once. The specimen was blood. The receptors here all came from a human donor in good health. The donor label of this sample is uncertain.

The table lists this clone with a count of one. V gene TRBV29-1 combines with J gene TRBJ1-1; 10 bases match TRBD1. Germline V gives CDR1 SQVTM, CDR2 ANQGSEA. The CDR3 consists of 13 residues. V trimming: 6 bases; J trimming: 0 bases; junction bases outside the gene matches: 1. CDR3 nucleotides: TGCAGCGTCGGACAGGGGGTGAACACTGAAGCTTTCTTT. Encoded protein: CSVGQGVNTEAFF. The full variable domain, in which reference TRBV29-1 and TRBJ1-1 provide the parts outside the CDR3, is SAVISQKPSRDICQRGTSLTIQCQVDSQVTMMFWYRQQPGQSLTLIATANQGSEATYESGFVIDKFPISRPNLTFSTLTVSNMSPEDSSIYLCSVGQGVNTEAFFGQGTRLTVV.

This clone has more than one count but fewer than ten. The V gene is TRBV19, the J gene TRBJ1-3; tentatively, D is TRBD1 (5 bases). The CDR3 spans 15 residues. Germline V gene lookup returns CDR1 LNHDA and CDR2 SQIVND (reference sequence). The V gene lost 4 bases and the J gene lost 2 bases, with 12 bases spanning the gap. CDR3 amino acids: CASSTPGMAGNTIYF. The DNA of the CDR3 is TGTGCCAGTAGTACCCCAGGGATGGCTGGAAACACCATATATTTT.

The genes are TRBV24-1 and TRBJ2-1; 9 bases line up with TRBD1. The junction had 11 bases not matched to a gene; V was cut back by 1 base and J by 5 bases. The CDR3 loop spans 18 amino acids. Looked up from germline, CDR1 is KGHDR and CDR2 is SFDVKD. The CDR3 nucleotides read TGTGCCACCAGTGATTTTAAACAGGGGGCGGCGGGTAACAATGAGCAGTTCTTC. This translates into CATSDFKQGAAGNNEQFF.

The chain employs TRBV3-1 (or the pseudogene TRBV3-2) and TRBJ2-5; TRBD1 or TRBD2 may be the D gene (5 bases each). Deletions cut 8 bases from V and 2 bases from J, with 9 bases between. The V gene's germline CDR1 is LGHDT and CDR2 YNNKEL (reference sequence). This CDR3 is built from 12 residues. The CDR3 here is CASGTEQETQYF. DNA for the CDR3: TGTGCCAGCGGGACGGAACAAGAGACCCAGTACTTC.

The chain has TRBV7-9 and TRBJ2-7; unclear D gene. The V gene's germline CDR1 is SEHNR and CDR2 FQNEAQ (reference sequence). V lost 3 bases, J lost 4 bases, and 10 bases lay in between. The CDR3 is 13 residues long. The CDR3 region has the DNA TGTGCCAGCAGCTTTAACCAGATTTACGAGCAGTACTTC. This sequence encodes CASSFNQIYEQYF.

This sequence joins TRBV10-3 and TRBJ1-1; 8 positions match TRBD1. The CDR3 is 12 residues long. V trimming: 6 bases; J trimming: 4 bases; junction bases outside the gene matches: 1. Germline values: CDR1 ENHRY, CDR2 SYGVKD. Here the CDR3 reads CAISGTGTEAFF. In DNA form, the CDR3 reads TGTGCCATCAGCGGGACAGGCACTGAAGCTTTCTTT.

The chain carries TRBV6-2 or TRBV6-3 and TRBJ2-1, with TRBD2 as a possible D gene (6 bases). From germline, CDR1 is MNHEY and CDR2 SVGEGT. The CDR3 covers 20 residues. V was trimmed by 0 bases and J by 1 base, leaving 22 bases between them. CDR3: CASSYSRIGGTGVSYNEQFF. The DNA of the CDR3 is TGTGCCAGCAGTTACTCGAGAATCGGGGGAACAGGTGTTTCCTACAATGAGCAGTTCTTC.

V and J are TRBV7-2 and TRBJ2-1, with 12 bases lining up with TRBD2. J lost 2 bases, V lost 0 bases, and 5 bases had no gene match. Germline V gene lookup returns CDR1 SGHTA and CDR2 FQGNSA. CDR3 length: 18 residues. The CDR3 sequence: CASSLAPASGGAYNEQFF. The CDR3 DNA follows: TGTGCCAGCAGCTTAGCCCCAGCTAGCGGGGGGGCCTACAATGAGCAGTTCTTC. The full variable domain, with the rest looked up from reference TRBV7-2 and TRBJ2-1, is GAGVSQSPSNKVTEKGKDVELRCDPISGHTALYWYRQSLGQGLEFLIYFQGNSAPDKSGLPSDRFSAERTGGSVSTLTIQRTQQEDSAVYLCASSLAPASGGAYNEQFFGPGTRLTVL.

The V gene is TRBV11-2, the J gene TRBJ2-3; D call uncertain. Germline V gene data show CDR1 as SGHAT and CDR2 as FQNNGV. This CDR3 has 15 residues. V was clipped by 2 bases and J by 0 bases, with 9 bases between them. The CDR3 sequence: CASSLYGLSTDTQYF. CDR3 coding DNA: TGTGCCAGCAGCTTATACGGGCTAAGCACAGATACGCAGTATTTT.

The CDR3 loop reads CASSVDGSLQPQHF. The CDR3 DNA is TGTGCCAGCAGTGTAGATGGGAGTCTGCAGCCCCAGCATTTT. The V call is TRBV2, the J call TRBJ1-5, with D unresolved. V was pared by 4 bases and J by 7 bases, with 14 bases between. Germline V gene data show CDR1 as SNHLY and CDR2 as FYNNEI. The CDR3 loop spans 14 amino acids. Combining the CDR3 with reference TRBV2 and TRBJ1-5 gives the whole variable domain EPEVTQTPSHQVTQMGQEVILRCVPISNHLYFYWYRQILGQKVEFLVSFYNNEISEKSEIFDDQFSVERPDGSNFTLKIRSTKLEDSAMYFCASSVDGSLQPQHFGDGTRLSIL.

The chain is built from TRBV19 and TRBJ2-1; 9 nucleotides align to TRBD1. The CDR3 has 13 residues. V lost 0 bases and J lost 9; bases outside the gene matches: 0. The germline V gene encodes CDR1 LNHDA and CDR2 SQIVND (reference sequence). The CDR3 nucleotides are TGTGCCAGTAGTATAGAGGACAGGGGTGAGCAGTTCTTC. It specifies CASSIEDRGEQFF. The full variable domain, in which reference TRBV19 and TRBJ2-1 provide the parts outside the CDR3, is DGGITQSPKYLFRKEGQNVTLSCEQNLNHDAMYWYRQDPGQGLRLIYYSQIVNDFQKGDIAEGYSVSREKKESFPLTVTSAQKNPTAFYLCASSIEDRGEQFFGPGTRLTVL.

About this clone: The sample holds other DNA sequences that translate to the same CDR3. This chain uses TRBV5-4 with TRBJ2-7; 10 nucleotides align to TRBD2. The V gene's germline CDR1 is SGHNT and CDR2 YYREEE (reference sequence). J lost 5 bases, V lost 2 bases, and 7 bases had no gene match. The CDR3 contains 15 residues. The chain's CDR3 is CASSLRTSGGHEQYF. In nucleotides, the CDR3 is TGTGCCAGCAGCTTACGGACTAGCGGCGGTCACGAGCAGTACTTC.

V is TRBV10-3 and J is TRBJ2-3; 8 nucleotides match TRBD1. There are 17 residues in the CDR3. Trimming took 2 bases from V and 3 from J; bases not matched to a gene: 10. Germline CDR1 and CDR2: ENHRY and SYGVKD. In nucleotides, the CDR3 is TGTGCCATCAGTGAGGCGTTCTCGGGACAGGTTACAGATACGCAGTATTTT. As protein: CAISEAFSGQVTDTQYF.

The rearrangement joins TRBV7-8 to TRBJ2-1; no clear D gene. Trimming stripped 5 bases from V and 4 bases from J, with 15 bases between. Per germline, CDR1 SGHVS and CDR2 FQNEAQ. The CDR3 runs to 15 residues. The CDR3 nucleotides read TGTGCCAGCAGCCAACGCCCTTCCAAATACAATGAGCAGTTCTTC. Protein sequence: CASSQRPSKYNEQFF.

The chain combines TRBV28 with TRBJ1-3; D gene uncertain. The CDR3 covers 16 residues. Germline loops: CDR1 MDHEN, CDR2 SYDVKM. V was clipped by 2 bases and J by 6 bases, with 17 bases between them. The CDR3 DNA follows: TGTGCCAGCAGTTTAATGGCAGAACAGCTGGAAAACACCATATATTTT. Translated: CASSLMAEQLENTIYF. Using reference TRBV28 and TRBJ1-3 for the parts outside the CDR3, the full variable domain is DVKVTQSSRYLVKRTGEKVFLECVQDMDHENMFWYRQDPGLGLRLIYFSYDVKMKEKGDIPEGYSVSREKKERFSLILESASTNQTSMYLCASSLMAEQLENTIYFGEGSWLTVV.

The chain employs TRBV6-2 or TRBV6-3 and TRBJ1-2; D is unresolved. The CDR3 covers 14 residues. Germline assignment: CDR1 MNHEY and CDR2 SVGEGT. The ends were cut back, 0 bases at V and 4 bases at J, with 9 bases in the middle. The CDR3 protein is CASSYSRMVYGYTF. For the CDR3, the DNA is TGTGCCAGCAGTTACTCCCGCATGGTCTATGGCTACACCTTC.

This clone was observed once. The chain carries TRBV19 and TRBJ1-2, with a weak D call TRBD1 (6 bases). CDR3 length: 15 amino acids. V dropped 6 bases and J dropped 0 bases, with 14 bases sitting between them. CDR1 is LNHDA and CDR2 is SQIVND in the germline V gene (reference sequence). For the CDR3, the DNA is TGTGCCAGTAGCCTACCGGGACACCCTAACTATGGCTACACCTTC. This translates into CASSLPGHPNYGYTF.

The chain carries TRBV11-2 and TRBJ2-5; D may be TRBD2 (7 bases). V was trimmed by 4 bases and J by 5 bases, leaving 20 bases between them. There are 16 residues in the CDR3. Germline lookup yields CDR1 SGHAT and CDR2 FQNNGV. CDR3 in DNA: TGTGCCAGCAGCTCCATAGGGGGGGCTGGGGACGAGACCCAGTACTTC. As protein: CASSSIGGAGDETQYF.

J is TRBJ2-3 and V is TRBV19, with TRBD1 identical over 7 bases. V shed 10 bases, J shed 1 base, and the junction held 8 bases outside the gene matches. This CDR3 has 14 residues. Germline-derived CDR1 and CDR2 are LNHDA and SQIVND (reference sequence). CDR3 sequence reads: CAIRRTGGTDTQYF. CDR3 DNA sequence: TGTGCCATCCGTCGGACAGGAGGCACAGATACGCAGTATTTT.

Remarks on this clone: The sample has other DNA sequences that encode this CDR3 too. The chain links TRBV12-3 or TRBV12-4 to TRBJ2-5; weak D call: TRBD2 (5 bases). This CDR3 region has 12 residues. Deletions cut 2 bases from V and 5 bases from J, with 6 bases between. For the CDR3, the DNA is TGTGCCAGCAGTTTAAGGGAGGAGACCCAGTACTTC. It encodes CASSLREETQYF.

The chain has TRBV6-2 or TRBV6-3 and TRBJ1-5, with TRBD1 identical over 8 bases. The CDR3 length is 15 residues. The germline V gene has CDR1 MNHEY and CDR2 SVGEGT. Losses at the gene ends were 2 bases for V and 6 bases for J; bases not matched to a gene: 6. The CDR3 region is CASSYAGGAGQPQHF. The DNA for the CDR3 is TGTGCCAGCAGTTACGCAGGGGGCGCGGGTCAGCCCCAGCATTTT.

V and J are TRBV3-1 (or the pseudogene TRBV3-2) and TRBJ2-7; D perhaps matches TRBD2 (5 bases). V lost 4 bases, J lost 7 bases, and 14 bases lay in between. The CDR3 consists of 13 residues. CDR1 and CDR2 from the germline V gene are LGHDT and YNNKEL (reference sequence). The CDR3 loop is CASSPSSRREQYF. The CDR3 DNA reads TGTGCCAGCAGCCCTAGTTCAAGGAGGGAGCAGTACTTC.

This clone appeared a single time. CDR3 sequence (DNA): TGTGCCAGCAGTTCCCTCGGGACGGACTTCTACGAGCAGTACGTC. Translation: CASSSLGTDFYEQYV. The J gene is TRBJ2-7, the V gene TRBV27; D assignment may be TRBD1 or TRBD2 (5 bases each). The CDR3 sequence is 15 residues long. Trimming stripped 4 bases from V and 3 bases from J, with 16 bases between. In germline, CDR1 is MNHEY, CDR2 SMNVEV (reference sequence).

The V gene is TRBV5-4, the J gene TRBJ1-4; TRBD1 matches at 9 bases. Germline assignment: CDR1 SGHNT and CDR2 YYREEE (reference sequence). V lost 3 bases to trimming and J lost 8 bases; unmatched junction nucleotides: 5. The CDR3 is 14 residues long. CDR3 nucleotides: TGTGCCAGCAGCTACGGGACAGGGAGCGAAAAACTGTTTTTT. Its protein product is CASSYGTGSEKLFF.

V gene TRBV28 combines with J gene TRBJ2-5, with TRBD1 identical over 10 bases. The CDR3 is made up of 15 amino acids. Germline V gene data show CDR1 as MDHEN and CDR2 as SYDVKM. Losses at the gene ends were 6 bases for V and 2 bases for J; bases not matched to a gene: 6. CDR3 sequence reads: CASSIRTGGQETQYF. CDR3 sequence (DNA): TGTGCCAGCAGCATTCGGACAGGGGGACAAGAGACCCAGTACTTC.

The V call is TRBV2, the J call TRBJ1-5; D gene ambiguous. The V end lost 3 bases, the J end lost 1 base, and 4 bases lay between the germline ends. The germline gives CDR1 SNHLY, CDR2 FYNNEI. The CDR3 runs 13 residues. The CDR3 nucleotides are TGTGCCAGCAGTGACCGGAGCAATCAGCCCCAGCATTTT. Protein: CASSDRSNQPQHF.

V gene TRBV3-1 (or the pseudogene TRBV3-2) combines with J gene TRBJ1-6, with D perhaps matching TRBD1 (5 bases). In germline, CDR1 is LGHDT, CDR2 YNNKEL (reference sequence). This CDR3 is built from 15 residues. V dropped 4 bases and J dropped 11 bases, with 18 bases sitting between them. The DNA of the CDR3 is TGTGCCAGCAGCCCAGAGCAGGGTTTAGCGGCACCCCTCCACTTT. Translation gives CASSPEQGLAAPLHF.